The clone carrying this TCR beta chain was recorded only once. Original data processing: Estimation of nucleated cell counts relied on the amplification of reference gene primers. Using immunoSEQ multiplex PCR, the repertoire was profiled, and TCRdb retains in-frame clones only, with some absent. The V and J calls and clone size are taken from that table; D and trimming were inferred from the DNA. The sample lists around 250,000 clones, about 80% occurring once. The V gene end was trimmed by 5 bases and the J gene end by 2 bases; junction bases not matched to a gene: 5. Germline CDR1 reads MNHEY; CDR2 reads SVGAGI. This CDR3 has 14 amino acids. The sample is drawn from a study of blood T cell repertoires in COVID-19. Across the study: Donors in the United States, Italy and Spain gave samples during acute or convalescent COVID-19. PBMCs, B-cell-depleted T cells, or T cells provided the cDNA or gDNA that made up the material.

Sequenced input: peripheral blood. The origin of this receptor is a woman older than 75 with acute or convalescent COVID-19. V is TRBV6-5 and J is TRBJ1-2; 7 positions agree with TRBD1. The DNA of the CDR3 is TGTGCCAGCAGTCGACAGGGCGACAACTATGGCTACACCTTC. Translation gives CASSRQGDNYGYTF.